The 6 T cell receptor beta chains presented below share a single source sample, sequenced in a study of cytomegalovirus exposure and HLA in healthy donors. Sequencing used immunoSEQ multiplex PCR; TCRdb keeps in-frame clones, though not all of them. The sample holds 100,000 to 150,000 clones; about 88% are singletons and the top ten take roughly 4.4%. The sample was PBMCs. All receptors come from a man between 18 and 35 years old in good health and CMV-seropositive.

The V gene is TRBV27, the J gene TRBJ1-5, with 7 bases lining up with TRBD1. CDR3 length equals 16 residues. Germline assignment: CDR1 MNHEY and CDR2 SMNVEV (reference sequence). J gave up 5 bases and V 0 bases, and 7 bases lay outside the gene matches. The CDR3 sequence is CASSLSPGTADQPQHF. The CDR3 coding sequence is TGTGCCAGCAGTTTATCACCCGGGACAGCAGATCAGCCCCAGCATTTT.

This sequence joins TRBV5-4 and TRBJ1-3; TRBD1 might be the D (5 bases). The germline V and J ends were trimmed by 5 bases and 0 bases, with 12 bases remaining between them. CDR1 is SGHNT and CDR2 is YYREEE in the germline V gene (reference sequence). CDR3 length equals 15 residues. CDR3 in amino acids: CASSKDGGSGNTIYF. The CDR3 DNA is TGTGCCAGCAGTAAGGACGGGGGCTCTGGAAACACCATATATTTT.

The chain recombines TRBV9 with TRBJ2-7, with a possible D match to TRBD1 (6 bases). Germline V gives CDR1 SGDLS, CDR2 YYNGEE. The germline V and J ends were trimmed by 0 bases and 1 base, with 8 bases remaining between them. The CDR3 runs to 14 residues. CDR3: CASSVGDRSYEQYF. The DNA of the CDR3 is TGTGCCAGCAGCGTAGGAGACAGGTCCTACGAGCAGTACTTC.

This chain connects TRBV6-5 to TRBJ1-5; no firm D call. Between the trimmed V and J ends, which lost 2 bases and 4 bases, there was a span of 6 bases. The CDR3 spans 13 residues. Germline CDR1 is MNHEY and CDR2 is SVGAGI. This chain's CDR3 is CASSYGGNQPQHF. The CDR3 coding sequence is TGTGCCAGCAGTTACGGCGGGAATCAGCCCCAGCATTTT.

V gene TRBV29-1 combines with J gene TRBJ1-1; no clear D gene. The CDR3 runs 11 residues. Trimming left V 2 bases short and J 10 bases short, with 11 bases between. Germline loops: CDR1 SQVTM, CDR2 ANQGSEA. DNA for the CDR3: TGCAGCGTTGAAATCCCGGGAATAGCTTTCTTT. This encodes CSVEIPGIAFF.

The rearrangement links TRBV25-1 to TRBJ1-1, with 11 bases that match TRBD1. CDR1 is MGHDK, CDR2 SYGVNS, per germline. CDR3 length: 13 residues. The junction had 3 bases not matched to a gene; V was cut back by 5 bases and J by 7 bases. The CDR3: CASSHGTGGEAFF. CDR3 DNA: TGTGCCAGCAGTCACGGGACAGGGGGTGAAGCTTTCTTT.